The 21 T cell receptor beta chains presented below share a single source sample, sequenced in a study of PD-1 blockade in classical Hodgkin lymphoma. With no exception, relapse followed autologous stem cell transplantation in all patients, and brentuximab vedotin exposure varied. Some clones are missing from TCRdb's copy, which holds only in-frame ones; the method was immunoSEQ multiplex PCR. The table lists approximately 58,000 clones, around 90% of them singletons. The material was peripheral blood mononuclear cells (PBMCs), obtained before the second cycle of nivolumab. The receptors derive from a human donor with classical Hodgkin lymphoma.

This chain connects TRBV4-3 to TRBJ2-5, with 8 bases lining up with TRBD1. Germline V gene data show CDR1 as LGHNA and CDR2 as YSLEER. J gave up 5 bases and V 1 base, and 6 bases lay outside the gene matches. The CDR3 has 15 amino acids. CDR3 DNA sequence: TGCGCCAGCAGCCAAGGTTCGACAGGGGTGGAGACCCAGTACTTC. Its protein is CASSQGSTGVETQYF.

The V and J genes are TRBV7-3 and TRBJ2-1, with TRBD2 matching over 7 bases. The CDR3 is 17 amino acids. Unmatched junction bases numbered 14, after V lost 2 bases and J lost 7 bases. Germline CDR1 and CDR2: SGHTA and FQGTGA. This chain's CDR3 is CASSLAQAGTSGNEQFF. The CDR3 DNA follows: TGTGCCAGCAGCTTAGCTCAAGCGGGAACCTCGGGGAATGAGCAGTTCTTC.

V usage is TRBV28 and J usage is TRBJ1-6; D not resolved. Per the germline V gene, CDR1 is MDHEN and CDR2 is SYDVKM. Trimming shortened V by 5 bases and J by 7 bases, and 15 bases separated the two germline ends. CDR3 length equals 15 residues. CDR3 sequence: CASSRTHETNSPLHF. The CDR3 bases are TGTGCCAGCAGTCGGACCCACGAAACCAATTCACCCCTCCACTTT.

CDR3 in DNA: TGTGCCAGCAGTTTAATGACAGGGGGCGTGGTCGGGGAGCTGTTTTTT. It specifies CASSLMTGGVVGELFF. V and J are TRBV27 and TRBJ2-2; 10 bases line up with TRBD1. CDR3 length: 16 amino acids. Germline V gene sequence: CDR1 MNHEY, CDR2 SMNVEV (reference sequence). The V and J ends lost 2 bases and 7 bases, in that order; junction bases with no gene match: 7.

The chain employs TRBV2 and TRBJ1-5; unclear D gene. The ends were cut back, 6 bases at V and 4 bases at J, with 7 bases in the middle. This CDR3 spans 12 amino acids. In germline, CDR1 is SNHLY, CDR2 FYNNEI. The DNA for the CDR3 is TGTGCCAGCAGGGTACCTAATCAGCCCCAGCATTTT. Amino acid sequence: CASRVPNQPQHF.

The chain employs TRBV19 and TRBJ1-4; TRBD1 is a possible D gene (6 bases). CDR1 LNHDA and CDR2 SQIVND come from the germline V gene (reference sequence). This CDR3 has 14 amino acids. With 5 bases removed from V and 10 bases from J, the gap between germline ends came to 17 bases. CDR3 amino acids: CASSLERGSSKLFF. The CDR3 region has the DNA TGTGCCAGTAGTCTGGAAAGGGGGTCGTCAAAACTGTTTTTT. The complete variable domain, with remaining parts taken from reference TRBV19 and TRBJ1-4, reads DGGITQSPKYLFRKEGQNVTLSCEQNLNHDAMYWYRQDPGQGLRLIYYSQIVNDFQKGDIAEGYSVSREKKESFPLTVTSAQKNPTAFYLCASSLERGSSKLFFGSGTQLSVL.

V is TRBV19 and J is TRBJ1-1; D is ambiguous. Germline assignment: CDR1 LNHDA and CDR2 SQIVND (reference sequence). The CDR3 is 14 residues long. V gave up 3 bases and J gave up 6 bases, with 14 bases separating them. The CDR3 here is CASSIRFPPAEAFF. DNA for the CDR3: TGTGCCAGTAGTATTCGGTTCCCTCCGGCTGAAGCTTTCTTT.

The chain joins TRBV9 to TRBJ2-7; tentatively, D is TRBD2 (6 bases). Germline-derived CDR1 and CDR2 are SGDLS and YYNGEE. V dropped 0 bases and J dropped 6 bases, with 22 bases sitting between them. The CDR3 is 17 residues long. The CDR3, as DNA: TGTGCCAGCAGCGTAGAGGTTAGCGGAGCCTCCCTCGGCGAGCAGTACTTC. This codes for CASSVEVSGASLGEQYF. The full variable domain, rest sourced from reference TRBV9 and TRBJ2-7, is DSGVTQTPKHLITATGQRVTLRCSPRSGDLSVYWYQQSLDQGLQFLIQYYNGEERAKGNILERFSAQQFPDLHSELNLSSLELGDSALYFCASSVEVSGASLGEQYFGPGTRLTVT.

This chain links TRBV7-6 with TRBJ2-5; 7 bases fit TRBD1. The CDR3 has 18 residues. Germline trimming cut 4 bases from V and 0 bases from J; bases unmatched to any gene: 14. Germline CDR1 reads SGHVS; CDR2 reads FNYEAQ. The CDR3 loop reads CASSYVPIGTADQETQYF. In DNA, the CDR3 is TGTGCCAGCAGCTATGTCCCCATCGGGACAGCAGACCAAGAGACCCAGTACTTC. Looking up the rest from reference TRBV7-6 and TRBJ2-5 gives the full variable domain: GAGVSQSPRYKVTKRGQDVALRCDPISGHVSLYWYRQALGQGPEFLTYFNYEAQQDKSGLPNDRFSAERPEGSISTLTIQRTEQRDSAMYRCASSYVPIGTADQETQYFGPGTRLLVL.

The genes are TRBV28 and TRBJ2-1; 11 nucleotides align to TRBD2. This CDR3 spans 17 amino acids. Trimming at V came to 6 bases and at J to 4 bases, leaving 11 bases not matched to a gene. Germline lookup yields CDR1 MDHEN and CDR2 SYDVKM. The CDR3 is CASSLNSGLADYNEQFF. The CDR3 bases are TGTGCCAGCAGCCTGAATTCGGGACTAGCGGATTACAATGAGCAGTTCTTC.

This clone was counted a single time. Here the CDR3 reads CASSNREQEGGSETQYF. For the CDR3, the DNA is TGTGCCAGCAGCAATCGGGAACAAGAGGGGGGATCAGAGACCCAGTACTTC. The chain employs TRBV21-1 and TRBJ2-5. TRBV21-1 is deemed a pseudogene. This CDR3 is built from 17 residues.

The chain employs TRBV21-1 and TRBJ1-1; TRBD1, the table's D call, was not compared with the DNA. TRBV21-1 is classified as a pseudogene. The CDR3 runs 15 residues. As DNA, the CDR3 is TGTGCCAGCAGCAACCCCCCCAGGGCCCACACTGAAGCTTTCTTT. Translating it yields CASSNPPRAHTEAFF.

This clone has more than one count but fewer than ten. The chain links TRBV14 to TRBJ2-2; unclear D gene. Per germline, CDR1 SGHDN and CDR2 FVKESK. V was shortened by 3 bases and J by 8 bases, with 7 bases between the two germline ends. CDR3 size: 12 residues. The CDR3 coding sequence is TGTGCCAGCAGCCAGAACAGAGGGGAGCTGTTTTTT. Amino acid sequence: CASSQNRGELFF.

V is TRBV6-1 and J is TRBJ2-7, with 7 bases that match TRBD1. This CDR3 contains 12 residues. Germline loops: CDR1 MNHNS, CDR2 SASEGT. The V and J ends lost 5 bases and 2 bases, in that order; junction bases with no gene match: 0. The CDR3, as DNA: TGTGCCAGCAGTCAGGGGGCCTACGAGCAGTACTTC. It is translated as CASSQGAYEQYF.

This chain links TRBV28 with TRBJ1-1; tentative D call: TRBD1 (6 bases). The V gene lost 2 bases and the J gene lost 4 bases, with 14 bases spanning the gap. The CDR3 spans 15 residues. In germline, CDR1 is MDHEN, CDR2 SYDVKM. CDR3 DNA: TGTGCCAGCAGTTTAGGTCCGGGGGCCGGCACTGAAGCTTTCTTT. Its translation is CASSLGPGAGTEAFF.

The V and J genes are TRBV5-8 and TRBJ2-2; D uncertain. V was clipped by 1 base and J by 2 bases, with 12 bases between them. CDR1 is SGHTS, CDR2 YDEGEE, per germline. The CDR3 contains 16 residues. CDR3 DNA sequence: TGTGCCAGCAGCTTGTTCTCAGTCATAAACACCGGGGAGCTGTTTTTT. Its translation: CASSLFSVINTGELFF.

This chain uses TRBV29-1 with TRBJ1-2; 7 bases match TRBD1. CDR3 size: 12 residues. Looked up from germline, CDR1 is SQVTM and CDR2 is ANQGSEA. With 6 bases clipped from V and 5 bases from J, the junction kept 6 bases outside the gene matches. CDR3 in DNA: TGCAGCGTACCGACAGGGAGGTATGGCTACACCTTC. Its protein product is CSVPTGRYGYTF.

This chain uses TRBV5-6 with TRBJ2-3, with D unclear. CDR1 SGHDT and CDR2 YYEEEE come from the germline V gene. Between the trimmed V and J ends, which lost 1 base and 2 bases, there was a span of 14 bases. CDR3 length equals 16 residues. CDR3 nucleotides: TGTGCCAGCAGCTTGTATACGGGCGGTAACACAGATACGCAGTATTTT. Protein product: CASSLYTGGNTDTQYF.

The chain employs TRBV27 and TRBJ2-1; TRBD2 might be the D (7 bases). There are 14 residues in the CDR3. Trimming removed 11 bases at V and 7 bases at J, with 21 bases between. The germline CDR1 and CDR2 sequences are MNHEY and SMNVEV (reference sequence). Written as DNA, the CDR3 is TGTGCCTCATGGTGGGGGGGCCACGGGAATGAGCAGTTCTTC. This encodes CASWWGGHGNEQFF.

The chain has TRBV7-2 and TRBJ2-3; possibly TRBD1 or TRBD2 for D (5 bases each). CDR3 size: 13 residues. Germline CDR1 and CDR2: SGHTA and FQGNSA. V lost 4 bases, J lost 2 bases, and 7 bases lay in between. The CDR3 nucleotides read TGTGCCAGCAGCTCGGGGCCCACAGATACGCAGTATTTT. Protein sequence: CASSSGPTDTQYF.

The chain has TRBV7-9 and TRBJ2-7; a weak D match, TRBD1 (5 bases). V lost 0 bases and J 2 bases, leaving 14 bases between the germline ends. In germline, CDR1 is SEHNR, CDR2 FQNEAQ (reference sequence). The CDR3 extends over 16 amino acids. The CDR3 region is CASSLAGAGTPYEQYF. CDR3 nucleotide sequence: TGTGCCAGCAGCTTAGCAGGGGCAGGTACCCCCTACGAGCAGTACTTC.